These 27 T cell receptor beta chains share one sample of origin, sequenced in a study of cytomegalovirus exposure and HLA in healthy donors. PCR used 60 Vbeta primers and 13 Jbeta primers. Libraries were prepared by immunoSEQ multiplex PCR; TCRdb keeps only in-frame clonotypes and omits some of them. Its table lists around 100,000 clones. The source material was PBMCs. All receptors come from a middle-aged man in good health and CMV-seropositive.

The genes are TRBV6-5 and TRBJ1-1; perhaps TRBD1 as D (6 bases). Trimming took off 7 bases at V and 4 bases at J, with 16 bases between the two ends. Germline V gene data show CDR1 as MNHEY and CDR2 as SVGAGI. This CDR3 comprises 14 residues. CDR3 region: CASTVDSLATEAFF. CDR3 coding DNA: TGTGCCAGCACCGTGGACAGTCTGGCCACTGAAGCTTTCTTT.

This chain connects TRBV10-3 to TRBJ2-7; TRBD2 might be the D (5 bases). This CDR3 is 15 amino acids long. Trimming cost V 3 bases and J 2 bases, with 14 bases left between them. The germline V gene has CDR1 ENHRY and CDR2 SYGVKD. CDR3 nucleotide sequence: TGTGCCATCAGTGACGCCGGGAAGATTGCCTACGAGCAGTACTTC. Translated: CAISDAGKIAYEQYF.

This chain connects TRBV11-2 to TRBJ1-3; no definite D call. The length of the CDR3 is 16 residues. Trimming removed 5 bases from V and 2 bases from J, with 16 bases in between. Germline V gene sequence: CDR1 SGHAT, CDR2 FQNNGV. The CDR3 loop reads CASSIGGGRPGNTIYF. DNA of the CDR3: TGTGCCAGCAGCATCGGAGGAGGGAGACCTGGAAACACCATATATTTT.

The chain combines TRBV7-9 with TRBJ2-7; 8 bases are a match to TRBD2. V lost 5 bases and J lost 1; bases outside the gene matches: 1. Germline V gene lookup returns CDR1 SEHNR and CDR2 FQNEAQ (reference sequence). This CDR3 is built from 13 residues. CDR3 bases: TGTGCCAGCAGCCGACTAGCGTCCTACGAGCAGTACTTC. This translates into CASSRLASYEQYF.

The chain employs TRBV5-8 and TRBJ2-7, with a weak D call TRBD2 (6 bases). V was clipped by 1 base and J by 11 bases, with 10 bases between them. This CDR3 has 11 amino acids. Germline V CDR1 and CDR2: SGHTS, YDEGEE. As DNA, the CDR3 is TGTGCCAGCAGCTTGTTCGGCGGGGAGTACTTC. Protein product: CASSLFGGEYF. Drawing the rest from reference TRBV5-8 and TRBJ2-7, the complete variable domain is EAGVTQSPTHLIKTRGQQATLRCSPISGHTSVYWYQQALGLGLQFLLWYDEGEERNRGNFPPRFSGRQFPNYSSELNVNALELEDSALYLCASSLFGGEYFGPGTRLTVT.

The rearrangement uses TRBV2 and TRBJ1-1; tentative D call: TRBD1 (6 bases). The CDR3 contains 11 residues. CDR1 and CDR2 (germline): SNHLY, FYNNEI. V shed 6 bases and J shed 6 bases, with 8 bases lying between them. CDR3 sequence reads: CASRWTAEAFF. DNA for the CDR3: TGTGCCAGCAGGTGGACAGCTGAAGCTTTCTTT.

This chain uses TRBV27 with TRBJ1-2, with D hard to call. There are 13 residues in the CDR3. Germline values: CDR1 MNHEY, CDR2 SMNVEV (reference sequence). V was clipped by 0 bases and J by 8 bases, with 10 bases between them. The CDR3 nucleotides are TGTGCCAGCAGTTTATCGGGCACGGGGGGCTACACCTTC. This codes for CASSLSGTGGYTF.

This chain joins TRBV18 and TRBJ1-4; 8 nucleotides agree with TRBD1. From germline, CDR1 is KGHSH and CDR2 LQKENI. V trimming: 6 bases; J trimming: 8 bases; junction bases outside the gene matches: 5. The CDR3 length is 13 residues. CDR3 sequence reads: CASSEQGGEKLFF. The CDR3 nucleotides read TGTGCCAGCTCGGAACAGGGGGGGGAAAAACTGTTTTTT.

The chain carries TRBV29-1 and TRBJ2-7; 10 bases are a match to TRBD1. Germline V gene lookup returns CDR1 SQVTM and CDR2 ANQGSEA. Trimming cost V 6 bases and J 0 bases; bases outside gene matches: 5. The CDR3 sequence is 14 residues long. The CDR3, as DNA: TGCAGCGTATCCCGGGACAGGGGCTCCTACGAGCAGTACTTC. It yields the protein CSVSRDRGSYEQYF.

The rearrangement joins TRBV5-1 to TRBJ2-5; 7 nucleotides agree with TRBD2. The CDR3 is 15 residues long. Germline loops: CDR1 SGHRS, CDR2 YFSETQ. Trimming took 3 bases from V and 5 from J; bases not matched to a gene: 10. The CDR3 is CASSSSGNRGETQYF. For the CDR3, the DNA is TGCGCCAGCAGCTCCAGCGGGAACCGGGGGGAGACCCAGTACTTC.

The chain has TRBV7-8 and TRBJ2-2, with TRBD2 identical over 10 bases. This CDR3 contains 17 residues. Per germline, CDR1 SGHVS and CDR2 FQNEAQ. V lost 5 bases to trimming and J lost 3 bases; unmatched junction nucleotides: 9. CDR3 coding DNA: TGTGCCAGCAGCCCCCTAGCGGGAGACCGGGACACCGGGGAGCTGTTTTTT. The encoded protein is CASSPLAGDRDTGELFF.

The V call is TRBV2, the J call TRBJ1-1, with TRBD1 matching over 7 bases. Germline V lookup: CDR1 SNHLY, CDR2 FYNNEI. Unmatched junction bases numbered 0, after V lost 4 bases and J lost 1 base. The CDR3 is made up of 13 amino acids. The CDR3 DNA is TGTGCCAGCAGTGGACAGGGGAACACTGAAGCTTTCTTT. This sequence encodes CASSGQGNTEAFF. Full variable domain (outside the CDR3, taken from reference TRBV2 and TRBJ1-1): EPEVTQTPSHQVTQMGQEVILRCVPISNHLYFYWYRQILGQKVEFLVSFYNNEISEKSEIFDDQFSVERPDGSNFTLKIRSTKLEDSAMYFCASSGQGNTEAFFGQGTRLTVV.

The chain recombines TRBV27 with TRBJ1-1, with 7 bases identical to TRBD1. Germline loops: CDR1 MNHEY, CDR2 SMNVEV (reference sequence). Germline trimming cut 6 bases from V and 5 bases from J; bases unmatched to any gene: 9. This CDR3 region has 14 residues. The CDR3 DNA reads as TGTGCCAGCAGCTGGACAGGCGATATGACTGAAGCTTTCTTT. Protein product: CASSWTGDMTEAFF.

This chain connects TRBV28 to TRBJ2-7, with D hard to call. V lost 2 bases to trimming and J lost 3 bases, with 5 bases between them. The length of the CDR3 is 12 residues. Germline V gene sequence: CDR1 MDHEN, CDR2 SYDVKM. Here the CDR3 DNA reads TGTGCCAGCAGTTTAACCTACTACGAGCAGTACTTC. Translation: CASSLTYYEQYF.

V and J are TRBV9 and TRBJ2-2; no clear D. CDR1 is SGDLS and CDR2 is YYNGEE in the germline V gene. V lost 3 bases, J lost 4 bases, and 7 bases lay in between. The CDR3 is 13 amino acids. The chain's CDR3 is CASSDRSTGELFF. The CDR3 coding sequence is TGTGCCAGCAGCGATAGAAGCACCGGGGAGCTGTTTTTT.

The CDR3 region has the DNA TGCAGCGTTCTTCGGGGGACCTACGAGCAGTACTTC. It yields the protein CSVLRGTYEQYF. V usage is TRBV29-1 and J usage is TRBJ2-7; D might be TRBD2 (6 bases). Germline V CDR1 and CDR2: SQVTM, ANQGSEA. The V and J ends lost 5 bases and 2 bases respectively, with 10 bases between them. The CDR3 length is 12 residues.

The J gene is TRBJ1-1, the V gene TRBV2, with D perhaps matching TRBD1 (5 bases). This CDR3 region has 14 residues. Germline CDR1 reads SNHLY; CDR2 reads FYNNEI. The V gene lost 10 bases and the J gene lost 3 bases, with 18 bases spanning the gap. CDR3 amino acids: CANRRQGADTEAFF. CDR3 nucleotides: TGTGCCAACAGGAGGCAGGGCGCTGACACTGAAGCTTTCTTT.

The V call is TRBV10-3, the J call TRBJ1-1, with D uncertain. There are 14 residues in the CDR3. The germline V gene has CDR1 ENHRY and CDR2 SYGVKD. V lost 6 bases and J 4 bases, leaving 15 bases between the germline ends. The CDR3 is CAISGGLDGTEAFF. The CDR3 DNA follows: TGTGCCATCAGCGGAGGCCTTGACGGCACTGAAGCTTTCTTT.

The gene calls are TRBV27 and TRBJ2-7, with 9 bases that match TRBD2. The V gene end was trimmed by 3 bases and the J gene end by 0 bases; junction bases not matched to a gene: 0. The length of the CDR3 is 14 residues. Germline V gives CDR1 MNHEY, CDR2 SMNVEV (reference sequence). The CDR3 region is CASSLTSGSYEQYF. The DNA for the CDR3 is TGTGCCAGCAGTTTGACTAGCGGCTCCTACGAGCAGTACTTC.

The chain recombines TRBV4-1 with TRBJ2-1, with D possibly TRBD1 on 5 matching bases. V gave up 0 bases and J gave up 0 bases, with 15 bases separating them. The CDR3 is made up of 18 amino acids. Germline V gives CDR1 MGHRA, CDR2 YSYEKL. CDR3 protein: CASSQESLTASSYNEQFF. DNA of the CDR3: TGCGCCAGCAGCCAAGAAAGTTTGACAGCGAGCTCCTACAATGAGCAGTTCTTC.

The chain has TRBV6-5 and TRBJ2-7; TRBD1 matches at 7 bases. Germline V CDR1 and CDR2: MNHEY, SVGAGI. There are 13 residues in the CDR3. Trimming took 5 bases from V and 4 from J; bases not matched to a gene: 5. The CDR3 DNA is TGTGCCAGCAGTCTCACGACAGGGTACGAGCAGTACTTC. It codes for CASSLTTGYEQYF.

CDR3 bases: TGTGCCAGCAGGGGGACTAGCGGTTCTTCGAGCTCCTACAATGAGCAGTTCTTC. Translated: CASRGTSGSSSSYNEQFF. The chain is built from TRBV7-9 and TRBJ2-1; 11 positions match TRBD2. Unmatched junction bases numbered 10, after V lost 6 bases and J lost 0 bases. The CDR3 is 18 amino acids. Per the germline V gene, CDR1 is SEHNR and CDR2 is FQNEAQ (reference sequence).

The V gene is TRBV6-5, the J gene TRBJ2-6, with D uncertain. Germline V gene sequence: CDR1 MNHEY, CDR2 SVGAGI. The CDR3 is made up of 13 amino acids. With 2 bases removed from V and 6 bases from J, the gap between germline ends came to 5 bases. The CDR3 is CASSYRVANVLTF. CDR3 nucleotides: TGTGCCAGCAGTTACCGCGTGGCCAACGTCCTGACTTTC.

The rearrangement joins TRBV11-2 to TRBJ2-5, with D unresolved. V lost 3 bases, J lost 3 bases, and 8 bases lay in between. This CDR3 has 13 residues. The germline V gene has CDR1 SGHAT and CDR2 FQNNGV. The DNA for the CDR3 is TGTGCCAGCAGCTTGACTGTCAAAGAGACCCAGTACTTC. Translated, it gives CASSLTVKETQYF.

This chain connects TRBV11-2 to TRBJ2-5, with D uncertain. The CDR3 covers 13 residues. The germline V and J ends were trimmed by 0 bases and 5 bases, with 7 bases remaining between them. Germline V gene sequence: CDR1 SGHAT, CDR2 FQNNGV. CDR3 sequence (DNA): TGTGCCAGCAGCTTAGAGCAGGTCGAGACCCAGTACTTC. Residues: CASSLEQVETQYF.

The V gene is TRBV28, the J gene TRBJ1-1, with D maybe TRBD1 (5 bases). Trimming removed 7 bases at V and 4 bases at J, with 16 bases between. The CDR3 has 14 residues. CDR1 and CDR2 (germline): MDHEN, SYDVKM. This CDR3 is CASNSGGLLTEAFF. The DNA of the CDR3 is TGTGCCAGCAATTCCGGGGGGTTACTCACTGAAGCTTTCTTT.

The chain has TRBV5-4 and TRBJ2-1, with TRBD2 matching over 11 bases. The germline V gene has CDR1 SGHNT and CDR2 YYREEE (reference sequence). The ends lost 1 base at V and 7 bases at J; junction bases unmatched: 4. The CDR3 is 15 residues long. The CDR3 DNA follows: TGTGCCAGCAGCTTGACTAGCGGGAGCTGGAATGAGCAGTTCTTC. Protein product: CASSLTSGSWNEQFF.